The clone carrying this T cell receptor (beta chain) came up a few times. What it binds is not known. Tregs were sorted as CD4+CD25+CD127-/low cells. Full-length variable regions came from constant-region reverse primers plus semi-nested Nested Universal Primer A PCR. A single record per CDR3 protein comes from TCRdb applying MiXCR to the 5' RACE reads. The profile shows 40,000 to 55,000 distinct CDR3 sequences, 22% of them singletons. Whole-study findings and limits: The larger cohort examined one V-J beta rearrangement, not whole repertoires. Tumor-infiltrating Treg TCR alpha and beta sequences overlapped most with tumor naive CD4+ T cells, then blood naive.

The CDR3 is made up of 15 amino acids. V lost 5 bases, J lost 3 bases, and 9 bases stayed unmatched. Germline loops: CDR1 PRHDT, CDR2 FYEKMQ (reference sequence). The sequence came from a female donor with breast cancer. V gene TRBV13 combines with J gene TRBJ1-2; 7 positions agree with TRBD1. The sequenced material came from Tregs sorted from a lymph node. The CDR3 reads CASSVGTADDYGYTF. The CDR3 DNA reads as TGTGCCAGCAGCGTCGGGACAGCAGACGACTATGGCTACACCTTC.